These T cell receptor beta chains were read from a single sample in a study of blood T cell repertoires in COVID-19. Only in-frame clones appear in the TCRdb table, and some are missing; sequencing was by immunoSEQ multiplex PCR. The sample comprises roughly 91,000 clones, almost 85% of which are singletons, and 1.2% rests with the top ten. Sample: peripheral blood. The receptors originated from a woman older than 75 with acute or convalescent COVID-19. Both conserved end residues are part of each CDR3. A D gene is named only where the DNA matches it firmly. Size values are once, few and many counts, or a class for expanded clones, and some rows have none.

D: TRBD2; V: TRBV27; J: TRBJ2-1; size: -; CDR3: CASSLTIAGGYNEQFF; DNA: TGTGCCAGCAGTCTCACCATAGCGGGAGGGTACAATGAGCAGTTCTTC
D: TRBD1; V: TRBV5-1; J: TRBJ2-3; size: -; CDR3: CASSPGGQGSDTQYF; DNA: TGCGCCAGCAGCCCAGGGGGACAGGGCTCAGATACGCAGTATTTT
D: -; V: TRBV5-1; J: TRBJ2-7; size: -; CDR3: CASSLDRNDEGEQYF; DNA: TGCGCCAGCAGCTTGGACAGGAACGACGAAGGCGAGCAGTACTTC
D: -; V: TRBV12-5; J: TRBJ2-3; size: -; CDR3: CASGLVLGGGDTQYF; DNA: TGTGCTAGTGGTTTGGTACTGGGAGGGGGAGATACGCAGTATTTT
D: -; V: TRBV3-1/TRBV3-2; J: TRBJ2-7; size: -; CDR3: CASSQASRFSEQYF; DNA: TGTGCCAGCAGCCAAGCTAGCAGGTTTTCCGAGCAGTACTTC
D: TRBD2; V: TRBV9; J: TRBJ2-1; size: few; CDR3: CASSVGLAGISYNEQFF; DNA: TGTGCCAGCAGCGTAGGTCTAGCGGGGATCTCCTACAATGAGCAGTTCTTC
D: -; V: TRBV7-8; J: TRBJ1-2; size: -; CDR3: CASSLERSTANYGYTF; DNA: TGTGCCAGCAGCTTAGAGAGGTCGACAGCTAACTATGGCTACACCTTC
D: TRBD1; V: TRBV6-1; J: TRBJ2-5; size: -; CDR3: CASSDGQGAMETQYF; DNA: TGTGCCAGCAGTGATGGACAGGGGGCCATGGAGACCCAGTACTTC
D: -; V: TRBV29-1; J: TRBJ2-7; size: -; CDR3: CSVDGGLSDEQYF; DNA: TGCAGCGTTGACGGGGGTTTAAGCGACGAGCAGTACTTC
D: TRBD1; V: TRBV28; J: TRBJ1-2; size: -; CDR3: CASRTGTQGYGYTF; DNA: TGTGCCAGCAGGACAGGGACCCAAGGCTATGGCTACACCTTC
D: TRBD1; V: TRBV7-9; J: TRBJ1-2; size: -; CDR3: CASSLAGTGGGYTF; DNA: TGTGCCAGCAGCTTAGCGGGGACAGGGGGTGGCTACACCTTC
D: TRBD1; V: TRBV7-8; J: TRBJ1-2; size: once; CDR3: CASSSTMVGGGYGYTF; DNA: TGTGCCAGCAGCTCCACGATGGTAGGGGGCGGCTATGGCTACACCTTC
D: -; V: TRBV6-1; J: TRBJ1-5; size: -; CDR3: CASSEQGSNQPQHF; DNA: TGTGCCAGCAGTGAACAGGGTAGCAATCAGCCCCAGCATTTT
D: -; V: TRBV12-3/TRBV12-4; J: TRBJ1-2; size: -; CDR3: CASTATVDGYTF; DNA: TGTGCCAGCACCGCGACAGTAGACGGCTACACCTTC
D: -; V: TRBV6-5; J: TRBJ2-7; size: -; CDR3: CASRTEGEQYF; DNA: TGTGCCAGCAGGACCGAGGGAGAGCAGTACTTC
D: TRBD2; V: TRBV15; J: TRBJ2-3; size: -; CDR3: CATSPSRGSGRDTQYF; DNA: TGTGCCACCAGCCCTAGTAGGGGTAGCGGGAGAGATACGCAGTATTTT
D: -; V: TRBV20-1; J: TRBJ1-2; size: -; CDR3: CSASSPGADGYTF; DNA: TGCAGTGCTAGTTCCCCGGGAGCAGATGGCTACACCTTC
D: -; V: TRBV7-2; J: TRBJ2-1; size: once; CDR3: CASRYTGNSYNEQFF; DNA: TGTGCCAGCAGGTATACAGGGAATTCCTACAATGAGCAGTTCTTC
D: TRBD1; V: TRBV7-6; J: TRBJ1-6; size: -; CDR3: CANPKTGDRAPLHF; DNA: TGTGCCAACCCTAAGACAGGGGATAGGGCACCCCTCCACTTT
D: -; V: TRBV6-2/TRBV6-3; J: TRBJ2-1; size: -; CDR3: CASSYRGSNEQFF; DNA: TGTGCCAGCAGTTATAGGGGAAGCAATGAGCAGTTCTTC
D: -; V: TRBV3-1/TRBV3-2; J: TRBJ2-5; size: -; CDR3: CASRFGGSRARETQYF; DNA: TGTGCCAGCAGGTTTGGGGGCAGCCGGGCTCGGGAGACCCAGTACTTC
D: TRBD1; V: TRBV11-2; J: TRBJ1-2; size: -; CDR3: CASSPGVQGASGYTF; DNA: TGTGCCAGCAGCCCCGGCGTACAGGGGGCCTCTGGCTACACCTTC
D: -; V: TRBV4-1; J: TRBJ2-7; size: few; CDR3: CASSQTGLFTYEQYF; DNA: TGCGCCAGCAGCCAGACAGGCCTCTTCACCTACGAGCAGTACTTC
D: TRBD1; V: TRBV5-1; J: TRBJ1-1; size: few; CDR3: CASSPGTGNTEAFF; DNA: TGCGCCAGCAGCCCCGGGACAGGGAACACTGAAGCTTTCTTT
D: TRBD2; V: TRBV5-6; J: TRBJ2-5; size: -; CDR3: CASSWAGLLAGGIKETQYF; DNA: TGTGCCAGCAGCTGGGCAGGGCTTCTAGCGGGAGGTATAAAAGAGACCCAGTACTTC
D: -; V: TRBV21-1; J: TRBJ1-1; size: -; CDR3: CASSPLLPRGDTEAFF; DNA: TGTGCCAGCAGCCCCTTACTCCCCCGGGGGGACACTGAAGCTTTCTTT